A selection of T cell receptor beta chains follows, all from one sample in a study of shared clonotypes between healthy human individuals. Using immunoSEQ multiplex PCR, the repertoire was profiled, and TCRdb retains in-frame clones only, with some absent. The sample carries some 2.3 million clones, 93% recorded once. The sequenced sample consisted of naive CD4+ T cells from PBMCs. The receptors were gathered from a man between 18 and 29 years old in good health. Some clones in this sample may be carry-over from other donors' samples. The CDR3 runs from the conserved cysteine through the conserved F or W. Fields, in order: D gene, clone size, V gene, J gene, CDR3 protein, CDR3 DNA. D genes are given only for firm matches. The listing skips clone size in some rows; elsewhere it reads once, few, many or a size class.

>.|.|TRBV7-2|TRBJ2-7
CASSLEGGTYEQYF
TGTGCCAGCAGCTTAGAAGGGGGGACCTACGAGCAGTACTTC
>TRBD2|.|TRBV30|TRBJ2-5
CAWSVAGGKTQYF
TGTGCCTGGAGTGTAGCCGGGGGGAAGACCCAGTACTTC
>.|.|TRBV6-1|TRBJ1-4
CASSAHFATNEKLFF
TGTGCCAGCAGTGCTCATTTTGCAACTAATGAAAAACTGTTTTTT
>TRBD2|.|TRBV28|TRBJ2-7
CASSSVAGHYEQYF
TGTGCCAGCAGTTCCGTAGCGGGGCACTACGAGCAGTACTTC
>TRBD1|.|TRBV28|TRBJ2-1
CASSSPGTGMWHEQFF
TGTGCCAGCAGTTCCCCCGGGACAGGGATGTGGCATGAGCAGTTCTTC
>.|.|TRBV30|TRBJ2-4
CAWGPALDIQYF
TGTGCCTGGGGACCGGCCCTAGACATTCAGTACTTC
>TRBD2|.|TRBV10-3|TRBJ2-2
CAISPRLAGRELFF
TGTGCCATCAGCCCCCGACTAGCGGGAAGGGAGCTGTTTTTT
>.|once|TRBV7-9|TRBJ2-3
CASGRSSSTDTQYF
TGTGCCAGCGGGAGATCGTCTAGCACAGATACGCAGTATTTT
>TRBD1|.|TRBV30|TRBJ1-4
CAWNRGALEKLFF
TGTGCCTGGAACAGGGGAGCTCTTGAAAAACTGTTTTTT
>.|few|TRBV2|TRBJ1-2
CASSEALREQRYTF
TGTGCCAGCAGTGAAGCGCTAAGGGAGCAGCGCTACACCTTC
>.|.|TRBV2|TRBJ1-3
CASSEGGGSGNTIYF
TGTGCCAGCAGTGAAGGAGGGGGTTCTGGAAACACCATATATTTT
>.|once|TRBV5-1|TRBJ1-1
CASSREGNQNTEAFF
TGCGCCAGCAGTCGAGAGGGGAACCAGAACACTGAAGCTTTCTTT
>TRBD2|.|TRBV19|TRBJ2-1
CASSNIRGGQRESPNEQFF
TGTGCCAGTAGTAATATTAGGGGAGGGCAGCGGGAGAGCCCCAATGAGCAGTTCTTC
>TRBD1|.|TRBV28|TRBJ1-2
CASSPVDRPEGGYTF
TGTGCCAGCAGTCCGGTGGACAGGCCTGAGGGTGGCTACACCTTC
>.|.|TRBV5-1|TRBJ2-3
CASSQETGMTDTQYF
TGCGCCAGCAGCCAGGAAACAGGGATGACAGATACGCAGTATTTT
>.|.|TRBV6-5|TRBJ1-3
CASSPAGLSGNTIYF
TGTGCCAGCAGTCCGGCGGGCCTCTCTGGAAACACCATATATTTT
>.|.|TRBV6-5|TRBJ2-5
CASSYSAGAETQYF
TGTGCCAGCAGTTACTCAGCCGGGGCAGAGACCCAGTACTTC
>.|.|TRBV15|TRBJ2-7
CATSRVGSYEQYF
TGTGCCACCAGCAGGGTCGGCTCCTACGAGCAGTACTTC
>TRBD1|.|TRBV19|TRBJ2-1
CASCTGTGNSEQFF
TGTGCCAGTTGTACCGGGACAGGGAATAGTGAGCAGTTCTTC
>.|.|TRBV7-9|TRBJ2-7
CAIGPDLGSYEQYF
TGTGCCATAGGACCGGACCTGGGGTCCTACGAGCAGTACTTC
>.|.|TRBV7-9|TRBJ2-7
CASSFSGNSGEQYF
TGTGCCAGCAGCTTCTCTGGGAACTCGGGCGAGCAGTACTTC
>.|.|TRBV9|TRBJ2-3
CASSVVGGPSTDTQYF
TGTGCCAGCAGCGTAGTAGGTGGGCCTAGCACAGATACGCAGTATTTT
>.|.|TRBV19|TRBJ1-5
CASSTLREQPQHF
TGTGCCAGTAGTACTCTCAGGGAGCAGCCCCAGCATTTT
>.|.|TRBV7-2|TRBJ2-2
CASSLRLAGNTGELFF
TGTGCCAGCAGCTTAAGGCTGGCCGGGAACACCGGGGAGCTGTTTTTT